This T cell receptor beta chain was sequenced for a study of T cell repertoires in cytomegalovirus infection (dated by TCRdb to between 2017 and 2020). The study in broad terms: Because public TCR beta signatures pointed to carriage of CMV infection together with the matching HLA type, the HLA type of each donor mattered for the analysis. The paper's findings and limits, for the study overall: The ex vivo response was dominated by HLA-C-restricted CMV-specific TCR beta clonotypes, which also provided the single most frequent clonotype in two of eight donors. In both this cohort and an independent roughly 350-donor cohort, the cumulative frequency of public TCR beta family members distinguished carriers of CMV infection plus the relevant HLA type.

Including the terminal cysteine and phenylalanine, the CDR3 comprises 15 residues. Only the CDR3 portion is preserved as DNA: 45 bases, with reading frame beginning at the first base. Deletion took 6 bases off V and 1 base off J, with a span of 14 bases between the germline ends. As encoded in the germline V gene, CDR1 is MDHEN while CDR2 is SYDVKM. With regard to this clonotype: No antigen is known for it. It has no much larger one-base neighbor in the sample; base qualities were not kept.

These reads were obtained on an Illumina HiSeq 1500. TCRdb applied fastp at Q25 and MiXCR to the public reads, then kept only in-frame beta chains. Each CDR3 protein appears once, grouped with its most common genes and DNA. This sample is represented by roughly 720,000 distinct CDR3 sequences; about 40% of them were singletons. The ten largest clones represent roughly 2.8% of the sample. The receptor was derived from a human donor in good health (CMV status not recorded). Some clones in this sample may be carry-over from other donors' samples. The sequenced material came from PBMCs. This chain joins TRBV28 to TRBJ2-3; TRBD2 is a weak D gene call, 6 bases matching. For the CDR3, the sequence is CASSLGGLRTDTQYF. DNA sequence: TGTGCCAGCAGCCTAGGTGGACTACGCACAGATACGCAGTATTTT.